This passage covers 25 T cell receptor beta chains from one sample sequenced in a study of T cells after yellow fever vaccination. TCRdb redid the calling of the 5' RACE reads with MiXCR, one entry per CDR3 protein. The table shows about 240,000 distinct CDR3 sequences, with approximately 3.6% occurring only once. The sequencing used PBMCs, collected 15 days after the yellow fever booster vaccination. The receptors stem from a man between 18 and 35 years old who received the YFV17D yellow fever vaccine.

This clonotype was counted at least ten times. The chain joins TRBV5-1 to TRBJ1-1; 7 bases match TRBD1. The CDR3 extends over 13 amino acids. CDR1 is SGHRS and CDR2 is YFSETQ in the germline V gene. V lost 6 bases to trimming and J lost 2 bases; unmatched junction nucleotides: 4. The CDR3 sequence: CASKRDSNTEAFF. CDR3 sequence (DNA): TGCGCCAGCAAGCGGGACAGCAACACTGAAGCTTTCTTT.

The rearrangement joins TRBV19 to TRBJ1-2, with D uncertain. Germline-derived CDR1 and CDR2 are LNHDA and SQIVND (reference sequence). This CDR3 spans 16 amino acids. The germline V and J ends were trimmed by 6 bases and 8 bases, with 25 bases remaining between them. CDR3 bases: TGTGCCAGTAGCCTCAGAGTTCGTCAGGATAATAAAGGCTACACCTTC. Encoded protein: CASSLRVRQDNKGYTF.

This clonotype was recorded many times. This chain connects TRBV5-1 to TRBJ2-7; 9 bases are a match to TRBD1. Germline lookup yields CDR1 SGHRS and CDR2 YFSETQ. The CDR3 runs to 14 residues. V lost 2 bases, J lost 4 bases, and 4 bases stayed unmatched. CDR3 sequence reads: CASSLFGTGYEQYF. For the CDR3, the DNA is TGCGCCAGCAGCTTATTCGGGACAGGGTACGAGCAGTACTTC.

This clonotype was observed at least ten times. This rearrangement joins TRBV15 to TRBJ1-1; D gene ambiguous. V was clipped by 2 bases and J by 13 bases, with 17 bases between them. Germline assignment: CDR1 LNHNV and CDR2 YYDKDF (reference sequence). This CDR3 spans 13 amino acids. The CDR3 here is CATSRRGTPDVFF. For the CDR3, the DNA is TGTGCCACCAGCAGACGAGGAACGCCTGACGTTTTCTTT.

This clonotype was detected many times. The V and J genes are TRBV7-2 and TRBJ2-1, with D unresolved. Looked up from germline, CDR1 is SGHTA and CDR2 is FQGNSA. CDR3 length: 13 residues. Trimming removed 1 base from V and 6 bases from J, with 7 bases in between. The CDR3 DNA reads as TGTGCCAGCAGCTTAGTCCCAGGCAATGAGCAGTTCTTC. This codes for CASSLVPGNEQFF.

This clonotype came up many times. This chain links TRBV4-1 with TRBJ2-2; TRBD1 matches at 11 bases. Trimming removed 5 bases from V and 6 bases from J; junction bases left unmatched: 8. The CDR3 is made up of 16 amino acids. Germline CDR1 and CDR2: MGHRA and YSYEKL. CDR3 protein: CASSVLPGQGAGELFF. As DNA, the CDR3 is TGCGCCAGCAGCGTCCTACCGGGACAGGGGGCCGGGGAGCTGTTTTTT.

Concerning this clonotype: A much larger clone differs by one base, so this may be a read error. This chain joins TRBV5-1 and TRBJ1-2; 8 bases match TRBD1. CDR3 length: 13 residues. The V and J ends lost 4 bases and 5 bases, in that order; junction bases with no gene match: 4. Per germline, CDR1 SGHRS and CDR2 YFSETQ. The CDR3 loop is CASSEDREYGYTF. The DNA for the CDR3 is TGCGCCAGCAGCGAGGACAGGGAATATGGCTACACCTTC.

This clonotype was seen at least ten times. J is TRBJ2-2 and V is TRBV11-2; a possible D gene is TRBD2 (6 bases). This CDR3 contains 17 residues. Germline lookup yields CDR1 SGHAT and CDR2 FQNNGV. Trimming removed 5 bases from V and 4 bases from J, with 20 bases in between. The CDR3 is CASSNLRGGPGTGELFF. The CDR3 DNA follows: TGTGCCAGCAGCAACTTGCGGGGAGGCCCGGGCACCGGGGAGCTGTTTTTT. The entire variable domain, with the rest obtained from reference TRBV11-2 and TRBJ2-2, is as follows: EAGVAQSPRYKIIEKRQSVAFWCNPISGHATLYWYQQILGQGPKLLIQFQNNGVVDDSQLPKDRFSAERLKGVDSTLKIQPAKLEDSAVYLCASSNLRGGPGTGELFFGEGSRLTVL.

This clonotype was detected ten times or more. The V gene is TRBV15, the J gene TRBJ2-5, with TRBD2 matching 12 bases. CDR1 and CDR2 from the germline V gene are LNHNV and YYDKDF (reference sequence). J lost 7 bases, V lost 1 base, and 7 bases had no gene match. The CDR3 is 16 residues long. The CDR3 spells CATSRGLAGGRGTQYF. Here the CDR3 DNA reads TGTGCCACCAGCAGAGGTCTAGCGGGGGGGCGGGGGACCCAGTACTTC.

This clonotype was seen at least ten times. The rearrangement joins TRBV20-1 to TRBJ2-5; D not resolved. The CDR3 runs 15 residues. From germline, CDR1 is DFQATT and CDR2 SNEGSKA (reference sequence). The V and J ends lost 0 bases and 4 bases respectively, with 15 bases between them. CDR3 nucleotide sequence: TGCAGTGCTAGAGATGGAAGGGATTGGCGAGAGACCCAGTACTTC. The encoded protein is CSARDGRDWRETQYF.

This clonotype was detected many times. The chain combines TRBV5-6 with TRBJ2-7; 11 bases match TRBD2. With 0 bases clipped from V and 4 bases from J, the junction kept 9 bases outside the gene matches. Germline V gene sequence: CDR1 SGHDT, CDR2 YYEEEE. The CDR3 has 17 residues. Here the CDR3 DNA reads TGTGCCAGCAGCTTGGGACTAGCGGGGTCTCTTGTATACGAGCAGTACTTC. Translation gives CASSLGLAGSLVYEQYF.

This clonotype has a count of ten or more. The DNA of the CDR3 is TGTGCCAGCAGCCCAAACCGGGACAGGGCCTACGAGCAGTACGTC. Its translation: CASSPNRDRAYEQYV. The V call is TRBV7-2, the J call TRBJ2-7; 9 positions match TRBD1. In germline, CDR1 is SGHTA, CDR2 FQGNSA. The length of the CDR3 is 15 residues. The V segment lost 5 bases and the J segment 2 bases; nucleotides outside the gene matches: 7.

This clonotype was seen at least ten times. The chain recombines TRBV7-2 with TRBJ2-2; TRBD2 agrees at 9 bases. The CDR3 is 17 amino acids. Germline lookup yields CDR1 SGHTA and CDR2 FQGNSA. V lost 5 bases to trimming and J lost 7 bases; unmatched junction nucleotides: 14. CDR3: CASSPSGSGGGNGELFF. CDR3 coding DNA: TGTGCCAGCAGCCCTAGTGGTAGCGGGGGAGGAAACGGGGAGCTGTTTTTT.

Many counts were recorded for this clonotype. The rearrangement joins TRBV5-4 to TRBJ2-4, with D possibly being TRBD1 or TRBD2 (5 bases each). V lost 4 bases to trimming and J lost 8 bases, with 13 bases between them. This CDR3 region has 13 residues. Germline values: CDR1 SGHNT, CDR2 YYREEE (reference sequence). The CDR3 spells CASSVDTEDIQYF. Written as DNA, the CDR3 is TGTGCCAGCAGCGTGGACACGGAGGACATTCAGTACTTC. The full variable domain, its missing parts supplied by reference TRBV5-4 and TRBJ2-4, is ETGVTQSPTHLIKTRGQQVTLRCSSQSGHNTVSWYQQALGQGPQFIFQYYREEENGRGNFPPRFSGLQFPNYSSELNVNALELDDSALYLCASSVDTEDIQYFGAGTRLSVL.

This clonotype was seen at least ten times. This sequence joins TRBV5-1 and TRBJ2-5, with D unclear. The CDR3 has 14 amino acids. The germline CDR1 and CDR2 sequences are SGHRS and YFSETQ. Trimming stripped 4 bases from V and 4 bases from J, with 14 bases between. Here the CDR3 DNA reads TGCGCCAGCAGCCCCAGGACGGACCCAGAGACCCAGTACTTC. Protein: CASSPRTDPETQYF.

There are many counts of this clonotype. The V gene is TRBV7-3, the J gene TRBJ2-2, with D hard to call. Between the trimmed V and J ends, which lost 6 bases and 3 bases, there was a span of 8 bases. The V gene's germline CDR1 is SGHTA and CDR2 FQGTGA. The CDR3 spans 13 residues. The CDR3 DNA sequence: TGTGCCAGCAGGGTCGGCGACACCGGGGAGCTGTTTTTT. As protein: CASRVGDTGELFF. The full variable domain, its missing parts supplied by reference TRBV7-3 and TRBJ2-2, is GAGVSQTPSNKVTEKGKYVELRCDPISGHTALYWYRQSLGQGPEFLIYFQGTGAADDSGLPNDRFFAVRPEGSVSTLKIQRTERGDSAVYLCASRVGDTGELFFGEGSRLTVL.

In this sample, this clonotype turned up many times. This chain connects TRBV5-1 to TRBJ2-5; a weak D match, TRBD2 (5 bases). The germline CDR1 and CDR2 sequences are SGHRS and YFSETQ. The germline V and J ends were trimmed by 0 bases and 4 bases, with 13 bases remaining between them. The length of the CDR3 is 15 residues. The CDR3 loop reads CASSLGTGIRETQYF. The CDR3 DNA sequence: TGCGCCAGCAGCTTGGGTACGGGGATTAGAGAGACCCAGTACTTC.

This clonotype showed up many times. The CDR3 DNA reads as TGTGCCAGCACCATGACGGGAAATGAGCAGTTCTTC. This gives the protein CASTMTGNEQFF. The gene calls are TRBV12-3 or TRBV12-4 and TRBJ2-1; possibly TRBD2 for D (5 bases). Trimming stripped 7 bases from V and 7 bases from J, with 11 bases between. This CDR3 region has 12 residues.

Ten or more counts support this clonotype. The chain carries TRBV5-4 and TRBJ2-1; 10 positions match TRBD2. The length of the CDR3 is 15 residues. Trimming removed 0 bases from V and 5 bases from J; junction bases left unmatched: 2. CDR1 and CDR2 (germline): SGHNT, YYREEE (reference sequence). In DNA, the CDR3 is TGTGCCAGCAGCTTGGGAGCGGGGGGGGACAATGAGCAGTTCTTC. Encoded protein: CASSLGAGGDNEQFF.

The chain has TRBV3-1 and TRBJ2-2, with D possibly matching TRBD2 (9 bases). The CDR3 sequence is 20 residues long. CDR1 and CDR2 from the germline V gene are LGHDT and YNNKEL (reference sequence). Between the trimmed V and J ends, which lost 4 bases and 2 bases, there was a span of 26 bases. This CDR3 is CASSPRQGIGAGGNTGELFF. Written as DNA, the CDR3 is TGTGCCAGCAGCCCACGACAGGGGATCGGAGCGGGGGGAAACACCGGGGAGCTGTTTTTT.

This clonotype has a count of ten or more. This chain connects TRBV5-8 to TRBJ1-2, with D maybe TRBD1 (5 bases). In germline, CDR1 is SGHTS, CDR2 YDEGEE. Trimming pared 0 bases from V and 4 bases from J, leaving 13 bases between. The CDR3 loop spans 15 amino acids. The chain's CDR3 is CASSLVAGFSYGYTF. The DNA of the CDR3 is TGTGCCAGCAGCTTGGTTGCAGGGTTTAGCTATGGCTACACCTTC.

This clonotype showed up many times. This rearrangement joins TRBV9 to TRBJ1-1; tentatively, D is TRBD1 (6 bases). Germline V lookup: CDR1 SGDLS, CDR2 YYNGEE. V was cut by 3 bases and J by 1 base, with 7 bases left in between. CDR3 length: 13 amino acids. The CDR3 loop is CASSEGGNTEAFF. The CDR3 DNA is TGTGCCAGCAGCGAGGGGGGGAACACTGAAGCTTTCTTT.

This clonotype showed up many times. The rearrangement joins TRBV5-1 to TRBJ1-2; weak D call: TRBD1 (5 bases). CDR3 length: 16 residues. Germline loops: CDR1 SGHRS, CDR2 YFSETQ. The V gene lost 4 bases and the J gene lost 1 base, with 17 bases spanning the gap. In nucleotides, the CDR3 is TGCGCCAGCAGCCTCGATGCCGGGACTTATAACTATGGCTACACCTTC. The encoded protein is CASSLDAGTYNYGYTF.

This clonotype was seen many times. This chain joins TRBV5-1 and TRBJ2-1; no reliable D call. The V gene's germline CDR1 is SGHRS and CDR2 YFSETQ. The V end lost 1 base, the J end lost 4 bases, and 12 bases lay between the germline ends. The CDR3 loop spans 15 amino acids. DNA of the CDR3: TGCGCCAGCAGCTTGACAGTGGGAACTTACAATGAGCAGTTCTTC. This encodes CASSLTVGTYNEQFF.

This clonotype was recorded many times. The chain links TRBV4-3 to TRBJ2-6; D is uncertain. CDR3 length: 16 residues. CDR1 LGHNA and CDR2 YSLEER come from the germline V gene. V gave up 0 bases and J gave up 0 bases, with 6 bases separating them. The CDR3 nucleotides read TGCGCCAGCAGCCAAGATATTGTCTCTGGGGCCAACGTCCTGACTTTC. This gives the protein CASSQDIVSGANVLTF.